This T cell receptor (beta chain) is from a study of cytomegalovirus exposure and HLA in healthy donors. 13 Jbeta primers and 60 Vbeta primers were used for the PCR. This table comes from immunoSEQ multiplex PCR, and its TCRdb copy is limited to in-frame clones, with some not included. The repertoire holds around 200,000 clones, with roughly 85% as singletons. Germline V CDR1 and CDR2: SGHAT, FQNNGV. This CDR3 spans 19 amino acids. The junction had 15 bases not matched to a gene; V was cut back by 5 bases and J by 1 base. The chain couples TRBV11-2 to TRBJ2-5, with 11 bases identical to TRBD2. The TCR originated in a woman aged 45-59 years in good health and CMV-seronegative. The sequenced material came from PBMCs. This CDR3 reads CASSKPGLAVNGPQETQYF. DNA for the CDR3: TGTGCCAGCAGCAAACCGGGACTAGCGGTTAATGGGCCCCAAGAGACCCAGTACTTC.